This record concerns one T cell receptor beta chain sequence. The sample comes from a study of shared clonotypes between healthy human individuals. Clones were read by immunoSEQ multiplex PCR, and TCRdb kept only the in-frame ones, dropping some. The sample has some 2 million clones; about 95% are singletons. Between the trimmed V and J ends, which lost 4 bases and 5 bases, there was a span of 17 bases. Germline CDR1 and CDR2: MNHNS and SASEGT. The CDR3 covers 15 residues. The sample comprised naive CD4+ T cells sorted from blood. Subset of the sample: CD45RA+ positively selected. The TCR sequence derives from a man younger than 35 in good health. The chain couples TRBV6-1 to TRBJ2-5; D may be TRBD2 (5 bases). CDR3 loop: CASSVSGNLGETQYF. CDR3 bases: TGTGCCAGCAGTGTGAGCGGTAACTTGGGGGAGACCCAGTACTTC.